The 10 T cell receptor beta chains below were found in one sample sequenced in a study of T-cell reconstitution after alpha-beta-depleted transplantation in children (dated by TCRdb to between 2015 and 2016). The library came from PCR. Instrument used: Illumina HiSeq 2500. TCR library preparation used molecular barcoding, with unique molecular identifiers applied to normalize quantification of the TCRbeta repertoire. Using fastp trimming at Q25 and MiXCR clonotype assembly, TCRdb reanalyzed the public sequencing data and kept in-frame beta chains. Rows merge per CDR3 protein into single entries with the most common DNA and genes. The sample table lists 330,000 or so distinct CDR3 sequences, 10% of them with a count of one. The ten largest clones capture around 7.6% of the sample. The treatment or condition label for this specimen denotes: allogeneic hematopoietic cell transplantation with graft depleted of TCRalphabeta T cells and CD19 B cells.

This material consisted of PBMCs, taken before TCRalphabeta/CD19-depleted stem cell transplant. All receptors derive from a boy younger than two with acute myeloid leukemia, due to receive a stem cell transplant.

This clonotype has ten or more counts. CDR3 nucleotides: TGTGCCAGCACCACGGGGGGGGCACCCTCCTACGAGCAGTACTTC. This translates into CASTTGGAPSYEQYF. V gene TRBV28 combines with J gene TRBJ2-7, with 8 bases fitting TRBD2. Unmatched junction bases numbered 8, after V lost 7 bases and J lost 0 bases. The germline gives CDR1 MDHEN, CDR2 SYDVKM. This CDR3 contains 15 residues.

This clonotype was counted ten times or more. The chain employs TRBV13 and TRBJ2-1; a weak D match, TRBD1 (6 bases). The V end lost 8 bases, the J end lost 4 bases, and 12 bases lay between the germline ends. CDR1 and CDR2 from the germline V gene are PRHDT and FYEKMQ (reference sequence). The CDR3 has 13 residues. CDR3 DNA sequence: TGTGCCAGCGATAGGCAGGGGTACAATGAGCAGTTCTTC. This encodes CASDRQGYNEQFF.

This clonotype was picked up many times. The rearrangement joins TRBV18 to TRBJ2-1, with D hard to call. V lost 8 bases and J 6 bases, leaving 11 bases between the germline ends. CDR3 length: 12 amino acids. The germline CDR1 and CDR2 sequences are KGHSH and LQKENI. CDR3 sequence reads: CASALVSNEQFF. CDR3 sequence (DNA): TGTGCCAGCGCCTTAGTCTCCAATGAGCAGTTCTTC.

This clonotype was detected many times. The V and J genes are TRBV7-7 and TRBJ2-5, with TRBD2 as a possible D gene (5 bases). This CDR3 is built from 14 residues. Germline V gives CDR1 SSHAT, CDR2 FNYEAQ (reference sequence). V was clipped by 1 base and J by 3 bases, with 9 bases between them. CDR3: CASSLVLGEETQYF. For the CDR3, the DNA is TGTGCCAGCAGCTTAGTCCTCGGGGAAGAGACCCAGTACTTC.

This clonotype was observed many times. V and J are TRBV14 and TRBJ1-3, with D unresolved. The CDR3 runs 12 residues. Trimming removed 1 base at V and 7 bases at J, with 5 bases between. Germline V gene lookup returns CDR1 SGHDN and CDR2 FVKESK. The CDR3 DNA reads TGTGCCAGCAGCCAAGCTGCGAACACCATATATTTT. Translation gives CASSQAANTIYF.

The CDR3 region is CSALDGLGEKLFF. As DNA, the CDR3 is TGCAGTGCCCTCGACGGCCTCGGCGAAAAACTGTTTTTT. The chain employs TRBV20-1 and TRBJ1-4; D not resolved. Germline V gene lookup returns CDR1 DFQATT and CDR2 SNEGSKA (reference sequence). Trimming shortened V by 6 bases and J by 8 bases, and 16 bases separated the two germline ends. This CDR3 has 13 residues.

The table lists this clonotype with many counts. The chain is built from TRBV29-1 and TRBJ2-5, with D tentatively TRBD1 (5 bases). V lost 1 base to trimming and J lost 1 base, with 10 bases between them. This CDR3 is built from 14 residues. Germline CDR1 and CDR2: SQVTM and ANQGSEA. CDR3 DNA sequence: TGCAGCGTTGAAGGGCGCAGGGCCCAAGAGACCCAGTACTTC. Protein sequence: CSVEGRRAQETQYF.

There are many counts of this clonotype. The chain has TRBV4-1 and TRBJ2-1, with D hard to call. V was pared by 4 bases and J by 5 bases, with 6 bases between. The CDR3 has 12 residues. Germline V lookup: CDR1 MGHRA, CDR2 YSYEKL. The CDR3 sequence is CASSPENNEQFF. DNA for the CDR3: TGCGCCAGCAGCCCCGAGAACAATGAGCAGTTCTTC.

This chain uses TRBV12-3 or TRBV12-4 with TRBJ2-2; D is perhaps TRBD1 or TRBD2 (5 bases each). Trimming pared 3 bases from V and 7 bases from J, leaving 9 bases between. This CDR3 has 13 amino acids. The DNA for the CDR3 is TGTGCCAGCAGTTTTTCGGGGCTCGGGGAGCTGTTTTTT. It translates to CASSFSGLGELFF.

This clonotype was seen ten or more times. V gene TRBV10-3 combines with J gene TRBJ1-1, with 10 nucleotides matching TRBD1. The CDR3 has 17 amino acids. Germline V CDR1 and CDR2: ENHRY, SYGVKD. Trimming took 0 bases from V and 3 from J; bases not matched to a gene: 7. The CDR3 region is CAISESRWTGGDTEAFF. The DNA of the CDR3 is TGTGCCATCAGTGAGTCTCGATGGACAGGGGGGGACACTGAAGCTTTCTTT.